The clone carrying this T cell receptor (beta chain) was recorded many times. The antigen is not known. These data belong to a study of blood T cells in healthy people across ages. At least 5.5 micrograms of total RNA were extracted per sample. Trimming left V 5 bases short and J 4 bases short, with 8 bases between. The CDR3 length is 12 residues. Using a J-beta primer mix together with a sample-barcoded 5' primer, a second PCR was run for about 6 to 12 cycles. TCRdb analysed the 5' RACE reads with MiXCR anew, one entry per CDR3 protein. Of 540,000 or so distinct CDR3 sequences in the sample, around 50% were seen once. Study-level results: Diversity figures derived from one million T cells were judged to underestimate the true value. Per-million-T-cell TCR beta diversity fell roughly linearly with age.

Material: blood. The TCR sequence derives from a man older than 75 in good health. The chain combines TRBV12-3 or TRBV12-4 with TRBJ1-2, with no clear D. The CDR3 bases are TGTGCCAGCAGTAAAAGCGTCTATGGCTACACCTTC. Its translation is CASSKSVYGYTF.